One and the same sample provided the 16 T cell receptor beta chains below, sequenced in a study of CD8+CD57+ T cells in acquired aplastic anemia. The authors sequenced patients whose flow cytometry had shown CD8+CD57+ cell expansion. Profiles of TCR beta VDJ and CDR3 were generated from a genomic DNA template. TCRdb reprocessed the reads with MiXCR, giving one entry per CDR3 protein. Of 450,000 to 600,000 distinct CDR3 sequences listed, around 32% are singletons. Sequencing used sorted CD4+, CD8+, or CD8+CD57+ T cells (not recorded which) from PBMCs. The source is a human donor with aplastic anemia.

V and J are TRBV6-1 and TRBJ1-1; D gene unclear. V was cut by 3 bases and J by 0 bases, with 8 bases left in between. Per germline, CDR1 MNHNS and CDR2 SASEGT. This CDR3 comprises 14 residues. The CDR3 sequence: CASSEAWVNTEAFF. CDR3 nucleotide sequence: TGTGCCAGCAGTGAGGCGTGGGTGAACACTGAAGCTTTCTTT.

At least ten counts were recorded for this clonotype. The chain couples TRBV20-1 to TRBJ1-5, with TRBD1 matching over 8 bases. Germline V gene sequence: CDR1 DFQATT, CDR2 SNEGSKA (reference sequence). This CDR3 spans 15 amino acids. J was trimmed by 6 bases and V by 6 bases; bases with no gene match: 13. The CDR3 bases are TGCAGTGCCGAGAGAGGGCAGGGGGCGGCTCAGCCCCAGCATTTT. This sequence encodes CSAERGQGAAQPQHF.

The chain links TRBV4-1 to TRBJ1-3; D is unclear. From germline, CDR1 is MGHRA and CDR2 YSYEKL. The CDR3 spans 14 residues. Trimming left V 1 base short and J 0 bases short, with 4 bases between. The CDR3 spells CASSQVTSGNTIYF. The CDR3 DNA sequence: TGCGCCAGCAGCCAAGTGACCTCTGGAAACACCATATATTTT.

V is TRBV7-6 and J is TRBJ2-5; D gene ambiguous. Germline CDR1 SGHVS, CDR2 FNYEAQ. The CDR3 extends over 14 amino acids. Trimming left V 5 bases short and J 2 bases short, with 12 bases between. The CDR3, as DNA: TGTGCCAGCAGCCTAGAAAGGGCACAAGAGACCCAGTACTTC. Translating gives CASSLERAQETQYF.

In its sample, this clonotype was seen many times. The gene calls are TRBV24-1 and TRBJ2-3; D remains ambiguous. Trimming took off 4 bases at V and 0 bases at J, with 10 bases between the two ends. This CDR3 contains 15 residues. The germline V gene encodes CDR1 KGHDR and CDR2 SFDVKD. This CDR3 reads CATSDSWGSTDTQYF. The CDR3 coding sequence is TGTGCCACCAGTGACTCCTGGGGTAGCACAGATACGCAGTATTTT.

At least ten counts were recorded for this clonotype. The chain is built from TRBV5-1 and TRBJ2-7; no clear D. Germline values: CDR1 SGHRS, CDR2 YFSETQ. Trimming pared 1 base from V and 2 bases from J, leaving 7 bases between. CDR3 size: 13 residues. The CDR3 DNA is TGCGCCAGCAGCTTGTCCATGGCCTACGAGCAGTACTTC. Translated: CASSLSMAYEQYF. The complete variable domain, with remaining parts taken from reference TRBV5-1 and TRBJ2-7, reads KAGVTQTPRYLIKTRGQQVTLSCSPISGHRSVSWYQQTPGQGLQFLFEYFSETQRNKGNFPGRFSGRQFSNSRSEMNVSTLELGDSALYLCASSLSMAYEQYFGPGTRLTVT.

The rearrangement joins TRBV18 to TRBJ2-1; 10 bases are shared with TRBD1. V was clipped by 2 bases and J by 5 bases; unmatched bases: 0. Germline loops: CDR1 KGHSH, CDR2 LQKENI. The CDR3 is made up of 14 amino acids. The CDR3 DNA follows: TGTGCCAGCTCACCAGGACAGGGGGACAATGAGCAGTTCTTC. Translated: CASSPGQGDNEQFF.

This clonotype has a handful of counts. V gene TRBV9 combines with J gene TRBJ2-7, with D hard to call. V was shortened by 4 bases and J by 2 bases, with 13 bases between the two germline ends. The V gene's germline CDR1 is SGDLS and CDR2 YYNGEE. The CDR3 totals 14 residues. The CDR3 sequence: CASSPRTYTYEQYF. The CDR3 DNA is TGTGCCAGCAGCCCTCGGACGTATACCTACGAGCAGTACTTC.

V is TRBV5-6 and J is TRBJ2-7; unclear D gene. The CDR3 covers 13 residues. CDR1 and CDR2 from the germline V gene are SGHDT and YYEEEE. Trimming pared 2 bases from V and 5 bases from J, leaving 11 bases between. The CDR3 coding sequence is TGTGCCAGCAGCTTTTGGGGTGTCGACGAGCAGTACTTC. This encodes CASSFWGVDEQYF.

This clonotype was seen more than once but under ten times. CDR3 sequence reads: CATSDHTSYGVADTQYF. DNA for the CDR3: TGTGCCACCAGTGACCATACTAGCTACGGGGTCGCAGATACGCAGTATTTT. The gene calls are TRBV24-1 and TRBJ2-3; the D gene is possibly TRBD2 (6 bases). Trimming stripped 4 bases from V and 4 bases from J, with 20 bases between. CDR3 length: 17 amino acids. Per the germline V gene, CDR1 is KGHDR and CDR2 is SFDVKD.

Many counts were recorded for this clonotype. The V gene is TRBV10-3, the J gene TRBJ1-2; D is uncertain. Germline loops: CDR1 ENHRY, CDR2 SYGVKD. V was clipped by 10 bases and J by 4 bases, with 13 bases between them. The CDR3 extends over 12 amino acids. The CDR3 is CATRRESYGYTF. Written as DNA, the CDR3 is TGTGCCACGAGACGGGAGTCCTATGGCTACACCTTC.

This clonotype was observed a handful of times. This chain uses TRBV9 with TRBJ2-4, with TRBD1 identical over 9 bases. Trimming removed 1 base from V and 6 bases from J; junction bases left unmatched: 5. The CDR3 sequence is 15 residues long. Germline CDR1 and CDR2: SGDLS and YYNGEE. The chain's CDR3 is CASSVQTGGGNIQYF. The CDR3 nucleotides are TGTGCCAGCAGCGTACAGACAGGGGGTGGAAACATTCAGTACTTC.

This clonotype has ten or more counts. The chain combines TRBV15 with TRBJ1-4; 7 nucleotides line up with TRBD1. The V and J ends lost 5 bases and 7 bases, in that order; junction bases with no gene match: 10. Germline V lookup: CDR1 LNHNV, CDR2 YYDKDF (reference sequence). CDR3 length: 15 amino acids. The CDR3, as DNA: TGTGCCACCAGCCGAGGGAAGGGGGCTGGTGAAAAACTGTTTTTT. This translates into CATSRGKGAGEKLFF.

CDR3 DNA sequence: TGTGCCAGTTCATCGTTGTGGGACCGAGGAGCCAAAAACATTCAGTACTTC. This gives the protein CASSSLWDRGAKNIQYF. The gene calls are TRBV19 and TRBJ2-4, with D perhaps matching TRBD1 or TRBD2 (5 bases each). Germline assignment: CDR1 LNHDA and CDR2 SQIVND (reference sequence). Trimming took off 8 bases at V and 0 bases at J, with 20 bases between the two ends. The CDR3 extends over 17 amino acids.

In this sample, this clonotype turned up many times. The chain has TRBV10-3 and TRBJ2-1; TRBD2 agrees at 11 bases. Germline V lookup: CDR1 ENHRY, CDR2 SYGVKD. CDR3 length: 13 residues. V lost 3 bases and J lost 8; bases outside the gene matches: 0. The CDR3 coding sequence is TGTGCCATCAGTGAACTAGCGGGAGATGAGCAGTTCTTC. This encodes CAISELAGDEQFF.

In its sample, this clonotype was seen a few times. The CDR3 DNA reads TGCGCCAGCATGGGTGGCGGGAATGAGCAGTTCTTC. Amino acid sequence: CASMGGGNEQFF. The J gene is TRBJ2-1, the V gene TRBV4-1; D possibly corresponds to TRBD2 (5 bases). Germline CDR1 reads MGHRA; CDR2 reads YSYEKL. Trimming pared 7 bases from V and 7 bases from J, leaving 11 bases between. This CDR3 is built from 12 residues.